This TCR beta chain is drawn from a study of T cell repertoires in cytomegalovirus infection. MiXCR was run by TCRdb on the reads, yielding one entry per CDR3 protein. The sample has about a million distinct CDR3 sequences, roughly 31% seen once; the top ten hold over 12%. This CDR3 is 16 amino acids long. CDR1 and CDR2 from the germline V gene are MGHRA and YSYEKL. The trim removed 4 bases at V and 0 bases at J, leaving 7 bases unmatched. This clonotype was recorded only once. Antigen: not known. Material: cultured CD8+ T cells from PBMCs, obtained from culture after CMV antigen stimulation. J is TRBJ2-3 and V is TRBV4-1; TRBD1 agrees at 7 bases. This clonotype was sampled from a human donor in good health (CMV status not recorded). Some clones in this sample may be carry-over from other donors' samples. The CDR3 spells CASSPRTGTSTDTQYF. In DNA, the CDR3 is TGCGCCAGCAGCCCTAGGACAGGAACTAGCACAGATACGCAGTATTTT.